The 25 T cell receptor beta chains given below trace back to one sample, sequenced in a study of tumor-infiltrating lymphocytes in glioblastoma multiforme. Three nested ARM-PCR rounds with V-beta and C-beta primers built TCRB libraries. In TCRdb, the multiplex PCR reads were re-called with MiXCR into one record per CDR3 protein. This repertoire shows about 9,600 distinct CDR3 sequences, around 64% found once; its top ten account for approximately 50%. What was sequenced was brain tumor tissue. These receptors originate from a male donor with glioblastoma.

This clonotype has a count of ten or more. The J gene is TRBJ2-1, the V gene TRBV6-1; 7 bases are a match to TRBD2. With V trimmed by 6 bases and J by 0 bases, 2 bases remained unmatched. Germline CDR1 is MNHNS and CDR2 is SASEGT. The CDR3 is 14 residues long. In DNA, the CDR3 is TGTGCCAGCAGAAGCGGGGACTCCTACAATGAGCAGTTCTTC. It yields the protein CASRSGDSYNEQFF.

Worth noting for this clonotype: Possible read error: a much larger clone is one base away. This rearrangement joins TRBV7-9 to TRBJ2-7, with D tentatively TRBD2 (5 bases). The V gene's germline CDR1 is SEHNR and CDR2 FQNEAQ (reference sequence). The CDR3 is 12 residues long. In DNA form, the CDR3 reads TGTGCCAGCAGCCTAGAGGGTGGCGAGCAGCACTTC. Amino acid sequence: CASSLEGGEQHF.

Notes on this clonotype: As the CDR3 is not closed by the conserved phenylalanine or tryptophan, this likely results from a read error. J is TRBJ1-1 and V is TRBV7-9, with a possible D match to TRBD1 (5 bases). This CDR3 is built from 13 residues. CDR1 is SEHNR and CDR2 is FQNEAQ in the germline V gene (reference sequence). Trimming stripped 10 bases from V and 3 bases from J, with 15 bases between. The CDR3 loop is CANDTAGDTEAFL. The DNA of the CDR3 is TGTGCCAACGATACAGCGGGGGACACTGAAGCTTTCTTA.

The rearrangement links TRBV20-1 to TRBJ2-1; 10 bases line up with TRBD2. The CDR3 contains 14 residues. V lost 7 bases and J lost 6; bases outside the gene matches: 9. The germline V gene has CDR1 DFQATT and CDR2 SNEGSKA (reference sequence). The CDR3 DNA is TGCAGTGTTAGCTTGGGACTAGCGAGCAATGAGCAGTTCTTC. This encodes CSVSLGLASNEQFF.

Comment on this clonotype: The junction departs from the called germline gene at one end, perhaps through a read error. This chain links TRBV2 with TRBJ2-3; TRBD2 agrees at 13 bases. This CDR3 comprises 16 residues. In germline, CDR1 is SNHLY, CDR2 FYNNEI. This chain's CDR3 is CASIPGTSGKADMQYF. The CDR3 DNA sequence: TGTGCCAGCATTCCCGGGACTAGCGGGAAGGCAGATATGCAGTATTTT.

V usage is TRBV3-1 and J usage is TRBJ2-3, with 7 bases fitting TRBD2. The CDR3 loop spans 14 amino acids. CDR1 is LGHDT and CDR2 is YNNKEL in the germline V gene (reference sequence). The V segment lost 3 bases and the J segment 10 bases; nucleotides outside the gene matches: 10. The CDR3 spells CASSHGRAVGAQYF. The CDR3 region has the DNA TGTGCCAGCAGCCATGGGAGGGCCGTTGGAGCGCAGTATTTT.

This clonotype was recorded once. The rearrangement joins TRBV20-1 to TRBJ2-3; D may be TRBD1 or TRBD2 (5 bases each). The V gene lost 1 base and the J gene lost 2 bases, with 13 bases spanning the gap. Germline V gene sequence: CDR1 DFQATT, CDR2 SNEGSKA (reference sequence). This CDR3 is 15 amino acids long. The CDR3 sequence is CSARGDPTPTDTQYF. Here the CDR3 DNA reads TGCAGTGCTAGAGGGGACCCCACGCCCACAGATACGCAGTATTTT.

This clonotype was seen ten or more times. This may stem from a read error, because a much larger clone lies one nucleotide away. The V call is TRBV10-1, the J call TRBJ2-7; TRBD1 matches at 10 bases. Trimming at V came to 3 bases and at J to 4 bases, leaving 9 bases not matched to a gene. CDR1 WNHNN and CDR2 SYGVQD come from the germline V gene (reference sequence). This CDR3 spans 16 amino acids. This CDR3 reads CASSEIGTGDLYEQYF. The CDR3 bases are TGCGCCAGCAGTGAAATTGGGACAGGGGATTTATACGAGCAGTACTTC.

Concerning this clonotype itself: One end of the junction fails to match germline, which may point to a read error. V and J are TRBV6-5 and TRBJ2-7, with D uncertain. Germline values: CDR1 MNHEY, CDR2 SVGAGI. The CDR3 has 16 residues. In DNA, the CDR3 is TGCGCCAGCAGTTCCACCACGGACCGCCGTTACTACGTGCAGTACTTC. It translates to CASSSTTDRRYYVQYF.

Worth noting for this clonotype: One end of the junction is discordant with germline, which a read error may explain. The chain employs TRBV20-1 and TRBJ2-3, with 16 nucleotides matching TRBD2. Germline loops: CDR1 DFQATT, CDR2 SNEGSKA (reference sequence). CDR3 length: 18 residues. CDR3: CSARTGTSGRARIDTQYF. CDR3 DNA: TGCAGCGCTAGAACCGGGACTAGCGGGAGGGCCCGCATAGATACGCAGTATTTT.

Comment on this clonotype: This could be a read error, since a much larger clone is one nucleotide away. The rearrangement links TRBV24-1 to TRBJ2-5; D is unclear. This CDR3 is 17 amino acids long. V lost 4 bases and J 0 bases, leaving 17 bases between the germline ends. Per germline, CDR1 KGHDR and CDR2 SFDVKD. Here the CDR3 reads CATSDPTVGIDQETQYF. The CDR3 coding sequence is TGTGCCACCAGTGACCCAACAGTGGGAATAGACCAAGAGACCCAGTACTTC.

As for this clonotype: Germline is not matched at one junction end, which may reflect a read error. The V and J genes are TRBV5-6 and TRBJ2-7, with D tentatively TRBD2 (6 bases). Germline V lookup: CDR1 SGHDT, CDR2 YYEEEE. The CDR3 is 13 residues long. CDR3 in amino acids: CAGSLTSHHEQYF. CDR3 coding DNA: TGTGCCGGCAGCTTGACTAGTCACCACGAGCAGTACTTC.

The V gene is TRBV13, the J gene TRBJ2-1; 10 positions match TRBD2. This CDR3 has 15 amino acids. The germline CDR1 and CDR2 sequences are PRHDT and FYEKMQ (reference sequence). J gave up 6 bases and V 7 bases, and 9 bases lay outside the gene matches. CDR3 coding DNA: TGTGCCAGCATCTCCAGCGGGAGGGGGGTCAATGAGCAGTTCTTC. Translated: CASISSGRGVNEQFF.

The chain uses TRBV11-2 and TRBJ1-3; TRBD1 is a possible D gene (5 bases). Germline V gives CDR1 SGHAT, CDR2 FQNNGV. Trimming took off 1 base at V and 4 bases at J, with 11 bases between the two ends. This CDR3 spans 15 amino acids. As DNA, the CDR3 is TGTGCCAGCAGCTTAGCTCTGGGGCAAGGAAACACCATATATTTT. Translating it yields CASSLALGQGNTIYF.

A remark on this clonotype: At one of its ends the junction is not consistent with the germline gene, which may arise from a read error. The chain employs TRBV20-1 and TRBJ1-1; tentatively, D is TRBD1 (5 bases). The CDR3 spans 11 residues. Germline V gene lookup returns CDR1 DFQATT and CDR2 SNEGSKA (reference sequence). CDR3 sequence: CSAERGTSSFF. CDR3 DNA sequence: TGCAGTGCAGAACGAGGGACTTCTTCTTTTTTT.

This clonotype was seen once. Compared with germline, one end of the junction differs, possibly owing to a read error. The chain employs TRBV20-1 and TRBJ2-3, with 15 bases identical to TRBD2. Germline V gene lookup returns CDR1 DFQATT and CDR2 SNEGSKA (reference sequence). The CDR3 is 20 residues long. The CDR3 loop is CSASRTGLAGGPSSTDMQYF. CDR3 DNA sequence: TGCAGTGCTAGTCGCACAGGACTAGCGGGAGGGCCGAGTAGCACAGATATGCAGTATTTT.

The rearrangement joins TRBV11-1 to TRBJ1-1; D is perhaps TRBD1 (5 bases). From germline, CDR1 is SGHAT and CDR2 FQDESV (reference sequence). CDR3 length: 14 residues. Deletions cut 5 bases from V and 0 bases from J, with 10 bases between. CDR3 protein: CASSHRRMNTEAFF. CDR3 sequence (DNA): TGTGCCAGCAGCCACAGGAGGATGAACACTGAAGCTTTCTTT.

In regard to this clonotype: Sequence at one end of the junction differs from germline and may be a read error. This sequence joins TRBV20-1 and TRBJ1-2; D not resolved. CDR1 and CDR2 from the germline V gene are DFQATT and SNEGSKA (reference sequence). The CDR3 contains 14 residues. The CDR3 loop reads CSARRNSVNYVYTF. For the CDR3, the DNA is TGCAGTGCTAGGAGGAACAGTGTTAACTATGTCTACACCTTC.

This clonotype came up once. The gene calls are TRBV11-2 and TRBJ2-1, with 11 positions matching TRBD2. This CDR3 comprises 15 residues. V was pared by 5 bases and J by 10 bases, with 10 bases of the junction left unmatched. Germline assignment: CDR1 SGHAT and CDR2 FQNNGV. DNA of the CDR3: TGTGCCAGCAGCCAAGGGACTAGCGGCAGGAAAGAGCAGTTCTTC. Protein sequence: CASSQGTSGRKEQFF.

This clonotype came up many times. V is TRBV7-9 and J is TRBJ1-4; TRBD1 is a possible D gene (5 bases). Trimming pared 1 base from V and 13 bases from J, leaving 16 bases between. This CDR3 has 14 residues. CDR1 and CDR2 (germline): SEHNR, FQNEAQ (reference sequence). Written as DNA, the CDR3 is TGTGCCAGCAGCTTAGACGTGGGCAGGGAAGCACTGTTTTTT. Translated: CASSLDVGREALFF.

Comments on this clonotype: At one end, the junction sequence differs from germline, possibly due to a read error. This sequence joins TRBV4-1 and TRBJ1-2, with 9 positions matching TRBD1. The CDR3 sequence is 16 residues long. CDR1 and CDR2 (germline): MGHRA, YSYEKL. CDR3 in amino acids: CARSQGGTGSNYGYTF. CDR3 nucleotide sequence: TGCGCCAGAAGCCAAGGTGGGACAGGGTCAAACTATGGCTACACCTTC.

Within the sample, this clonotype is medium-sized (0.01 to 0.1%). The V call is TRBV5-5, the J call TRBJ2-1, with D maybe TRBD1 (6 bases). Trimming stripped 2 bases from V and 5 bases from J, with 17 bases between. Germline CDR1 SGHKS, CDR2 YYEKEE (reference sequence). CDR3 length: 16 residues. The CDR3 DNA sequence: TGTGCCAGCAGCTTTTCTGACAGGAACCTAGACAATGAGCAGTTCTTC. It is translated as CASSFSDRNLDNEQFF.

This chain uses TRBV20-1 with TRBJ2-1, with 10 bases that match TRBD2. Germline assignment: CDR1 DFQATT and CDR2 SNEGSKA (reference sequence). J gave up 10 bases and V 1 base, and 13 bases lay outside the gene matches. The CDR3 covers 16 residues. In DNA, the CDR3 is TGCAGTGCTAGAGGTCAACTAGCGGGGTTTTCGGGAGAGCAGTTCTTC. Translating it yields CSARGQLAGFSGEQFF.

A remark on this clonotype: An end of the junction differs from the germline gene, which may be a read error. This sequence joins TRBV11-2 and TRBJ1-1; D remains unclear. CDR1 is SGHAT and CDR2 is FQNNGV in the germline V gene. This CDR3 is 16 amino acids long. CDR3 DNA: TGTGCTAGCAGCTTAGTCCCGGGCAAGGCGAACACTGAGGCTTTCTTT. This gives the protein CASSLVPGKANTEAFF.

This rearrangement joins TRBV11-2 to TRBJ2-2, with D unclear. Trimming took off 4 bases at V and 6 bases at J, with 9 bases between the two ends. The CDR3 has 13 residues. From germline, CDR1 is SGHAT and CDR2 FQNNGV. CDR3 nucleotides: TGTGCCAGCAGCTCGGATTCGGCCGGGGAGCTGTTTTTT. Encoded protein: CASSSDSAGELFF.